The 5 T cell receptor beta chains below come from one sample, sequenced in a study of blood T cell repertoires in COVID-19. Profiling relied on immunoSEQ multiplex PCR, and the TCRdb table lists in-frame clones only, not all of them. The table shows some 150,000 clones, with approximately 84% occurring only once. The sample taken for sequencing was PBMCs or T cells enriched from blood (not recorded which). Receptor source: a human donor with acute COVID-19. The donor label of this sample is uncertain.

V is TRBV7-9 and J is TRBJ2-4; possibly TRBD2 for D (6 bases). V was shortened by 2 bases and J by 7 bases, with 12 bases between the two germline ends. The CDR3 sequence is 14 residues long. Germline V gives CDR1 SEHNR, CDR2 FQNEAQ (reference sequence). CDR3 in DNA: TGTGCCAGCAGCTTACCAGATGGGGGGAACATTCAGTACTTC. It encodes CASSLPDGGNIQYF. Full variable domain (remainder filled in from reference TRBV7-9 and TRBJ2-4): DTGVSQNPRHKITKRGQNVTFRCDPISEHNRLYWYRQTLGQGPEFLTYFQNEAQLEKSRLLSDRFSAERPKGSFSTLEIQRTEQGDSAMYLCASSLPDGGNIQYFGAGTRLSVL.

The chain uses TRBV9 and TRBJ1-2, with TRBD1 identical over 9 bases. Germline assignment: CDR1 SGDLS and CDR2 YYNGEE. Trimming cost V 0 bases and J 2 bases; bases outside gene matches: 5. CDR3 length equals 16 residues. CDR3 loop: CASSVGAGTGNYGYTF. CDR3 bases: TGTGCCAGCAGCGTAGGGGCCGGGACAGGGAACTATGGCTACACCTTC.

V gene TRBV20-1 combines with J gene TRBJ2-7; D might be TRBD1 (5 bases). Germline V gives CDR1 DFQATT, CDR2 SNEGSKA (reference sequence). Trimming shortened V by 0 bases and J by 6 bases, and 6 bases separated the two germline ends. The CDR3 is made up of 11 amino acids. The CDR3, as DNA: TGCAGTGCTAGAGATCAGGGCGAGCAGTACTTC. This codes for CSARDQGEQYF.

Notes on this clone: This same CDR3 is encoded by further DNA sequences in the sample. The V gene is TRBV7-9, the J gene TRBJ1-5; 10 bases match TRBD1. CDR1 and CDR2 (germline): SEHNR, FQNEAQ (reference sequence). Germline trimming cut 3 bases from V and 2 bases from J; bases unmatched to any gene: 1. This CDR3 is 15 amino acids long. In DNA form, the CDR3 reads TGTGCCAGCAGCTTGGGGACAGGGGGCAATCAGCCCCAGCATTTT. Translated: CASSLGTGGNQPQHF.

This CDR3 reads CASSLSQGMNTEAFF. Here the CDR3 DNA reads TGTGCCAGCAGTTTATCGCAGGGGATGAACACTGAAGCTTTCTTT. The chain is built from TRBV27 and TRBJ1-1; D perhaps matches TRBD1 (6 bases). Trimming removed 0 bases at V and 0 bases at J, with 8 bases between. CDR1 is MNHEY, CDR2 SMNVEV, per germline (reference sequence). The CDR3 loop spans 15 amino acids.